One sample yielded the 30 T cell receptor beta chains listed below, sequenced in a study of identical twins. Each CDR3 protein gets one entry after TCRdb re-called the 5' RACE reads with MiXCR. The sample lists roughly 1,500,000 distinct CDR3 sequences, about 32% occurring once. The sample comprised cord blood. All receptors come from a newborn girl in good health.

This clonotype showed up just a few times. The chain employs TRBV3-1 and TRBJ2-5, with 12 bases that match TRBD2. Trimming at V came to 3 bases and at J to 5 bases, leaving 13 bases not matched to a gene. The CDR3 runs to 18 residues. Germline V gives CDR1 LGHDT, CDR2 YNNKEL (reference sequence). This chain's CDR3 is CASSQDRLAGDIRETQYF. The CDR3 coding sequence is TGTGCCAGCAGCCAGGATCGACTAGCGGGAGACATTCGTGAGACCCAGTACTTC.

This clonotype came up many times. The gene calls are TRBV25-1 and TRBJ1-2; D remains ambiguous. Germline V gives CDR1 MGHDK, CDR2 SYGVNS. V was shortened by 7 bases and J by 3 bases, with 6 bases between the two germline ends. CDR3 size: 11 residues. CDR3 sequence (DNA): TGTGCCAGCAAGGGATACTATGGCTACACCTTC. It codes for CASKGYYGYTF.

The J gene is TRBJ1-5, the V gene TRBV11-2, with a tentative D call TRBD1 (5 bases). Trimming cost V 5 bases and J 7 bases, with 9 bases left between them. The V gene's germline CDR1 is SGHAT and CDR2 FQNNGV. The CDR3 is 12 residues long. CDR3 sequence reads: CASSREGQPQHF. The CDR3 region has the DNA TGTGCCAGCAGCAGAGAGGGGCAGCCCCAGCATTTT.

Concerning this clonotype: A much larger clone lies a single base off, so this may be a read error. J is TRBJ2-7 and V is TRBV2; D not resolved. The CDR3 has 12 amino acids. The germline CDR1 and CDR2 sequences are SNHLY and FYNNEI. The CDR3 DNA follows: TGTGCCAGCAGGGACCGAACCTACGAGCGGTACTTC. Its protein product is CASRDRTYERYF.

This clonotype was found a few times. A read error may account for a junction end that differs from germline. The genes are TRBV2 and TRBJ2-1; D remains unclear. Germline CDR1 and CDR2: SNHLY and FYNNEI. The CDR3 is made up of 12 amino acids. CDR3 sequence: CASSPTQNVQFF. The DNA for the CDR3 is TGTGCCAGCAGCCCCACTCAAAATGTGCAGTTCTTC.

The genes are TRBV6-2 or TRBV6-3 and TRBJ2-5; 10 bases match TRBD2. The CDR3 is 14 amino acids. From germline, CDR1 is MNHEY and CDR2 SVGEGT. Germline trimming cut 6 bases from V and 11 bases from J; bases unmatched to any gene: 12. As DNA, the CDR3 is TGTGCCAGCAGGAAAGCGGGAGGGACAAGTGAGCAGTACTTC. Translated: CASRKAGGTSEQYF.

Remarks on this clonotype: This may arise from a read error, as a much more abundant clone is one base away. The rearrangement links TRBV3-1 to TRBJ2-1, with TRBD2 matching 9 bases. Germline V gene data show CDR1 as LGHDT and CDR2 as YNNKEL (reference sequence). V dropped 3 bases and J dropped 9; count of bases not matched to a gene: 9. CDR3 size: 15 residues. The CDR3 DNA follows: TGTGCCAGCAGCCATCGGCTAGCGGGAATTGCTGAGCAGTTCTTC. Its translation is CASSHRLAGIAEQFF.

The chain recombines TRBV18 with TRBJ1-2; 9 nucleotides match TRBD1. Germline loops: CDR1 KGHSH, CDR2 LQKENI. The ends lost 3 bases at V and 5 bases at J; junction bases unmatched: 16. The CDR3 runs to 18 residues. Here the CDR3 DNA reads TGTGCCAGCTCACCGAACTCCGGGACAGGGTCATTATGGTATGGCTACACCTTC. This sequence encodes CASSPNSGTGSLWYGYTF.

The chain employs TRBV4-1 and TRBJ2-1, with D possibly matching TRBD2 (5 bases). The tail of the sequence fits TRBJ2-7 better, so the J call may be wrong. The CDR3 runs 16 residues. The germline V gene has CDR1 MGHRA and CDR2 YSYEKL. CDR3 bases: TGCGCCAGCACCCGGTTTAGCGAGATCTCCTACAATGAGCAGTACTTC. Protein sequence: CASTRFSEISYNEQYF.

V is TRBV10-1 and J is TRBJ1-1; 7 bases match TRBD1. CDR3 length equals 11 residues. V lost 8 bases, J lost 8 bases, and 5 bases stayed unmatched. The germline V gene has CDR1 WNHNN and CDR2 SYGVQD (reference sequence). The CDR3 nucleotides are TGCGCCAGCTCCAGGGGGGGAGAAGCTTTCTTT. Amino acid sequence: CASSRGGEAFF.

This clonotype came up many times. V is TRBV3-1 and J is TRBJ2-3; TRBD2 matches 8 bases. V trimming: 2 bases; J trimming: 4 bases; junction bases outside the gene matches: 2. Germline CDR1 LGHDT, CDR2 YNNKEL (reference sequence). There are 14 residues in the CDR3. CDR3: CASSQRGGPDTQYF. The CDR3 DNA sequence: TGTGCCAGCAGCCAACGGGGGGGCCCAGATACGCAGTATTTT.

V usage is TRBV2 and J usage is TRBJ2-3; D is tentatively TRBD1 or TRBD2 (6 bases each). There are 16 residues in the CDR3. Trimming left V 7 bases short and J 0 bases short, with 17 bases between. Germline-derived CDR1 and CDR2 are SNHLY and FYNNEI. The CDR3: CASTTPEGESTDTQYF. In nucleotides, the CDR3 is TGTGCCAGCACCACCCCGGAGGGGGAGAGCACAGATACGCAGTATTTT.

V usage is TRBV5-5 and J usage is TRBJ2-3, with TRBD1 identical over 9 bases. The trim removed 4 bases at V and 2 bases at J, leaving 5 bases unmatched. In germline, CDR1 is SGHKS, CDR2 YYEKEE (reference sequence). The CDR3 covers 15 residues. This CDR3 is CASSRTGAPTDTQYF. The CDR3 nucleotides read TGTGCCAGCAGCCGGACAGGGGCCCCCACAGATACGCAGTATTTT.

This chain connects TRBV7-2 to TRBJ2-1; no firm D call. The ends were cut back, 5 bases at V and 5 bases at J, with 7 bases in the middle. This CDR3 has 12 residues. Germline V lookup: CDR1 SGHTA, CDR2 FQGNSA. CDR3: CASSTRHNEQFF. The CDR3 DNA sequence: TGTGCCAGCAGCACCCGACACAATGAGCAGTTCTTC. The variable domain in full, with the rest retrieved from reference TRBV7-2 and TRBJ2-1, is GAGVSQSPSNKVTEKGKDVELRCDPISGHTALYWYRQSLGQGLEFLIYFQGNSAPDKSGLPSDRFSAERTGGSVSTLTIQRTQQEDSAVYLCASSTRHNEQFFGPGTRLTVL.

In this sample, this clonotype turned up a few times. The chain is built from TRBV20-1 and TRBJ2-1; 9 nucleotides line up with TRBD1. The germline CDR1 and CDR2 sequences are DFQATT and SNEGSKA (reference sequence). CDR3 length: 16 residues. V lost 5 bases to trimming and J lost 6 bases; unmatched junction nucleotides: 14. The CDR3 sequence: CSALVRTGVLGNEQFF. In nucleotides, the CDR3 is TGCAGTGCTTTAGTCCGGACAGGGGTGCTTGGCAATGAGCAGTTCTTC.

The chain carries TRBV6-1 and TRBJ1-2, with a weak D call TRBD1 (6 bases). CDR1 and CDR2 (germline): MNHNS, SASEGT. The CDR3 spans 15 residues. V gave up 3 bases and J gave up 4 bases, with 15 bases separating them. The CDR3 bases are TGTGCCAGCAGTGACTTAAACAGGGAGTTCTATGGCTACACCTTC. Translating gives CASSDLNREFYGYTF.

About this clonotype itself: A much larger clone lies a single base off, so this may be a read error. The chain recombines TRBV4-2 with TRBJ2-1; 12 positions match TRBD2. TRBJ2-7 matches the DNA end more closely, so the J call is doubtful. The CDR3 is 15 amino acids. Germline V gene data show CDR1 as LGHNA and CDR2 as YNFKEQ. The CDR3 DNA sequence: TGTGCCAGCAGCCAAGCTAGCGGGGGGGCAAATGAGCAGTACTTC. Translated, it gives CASSQASGGANEQYF.

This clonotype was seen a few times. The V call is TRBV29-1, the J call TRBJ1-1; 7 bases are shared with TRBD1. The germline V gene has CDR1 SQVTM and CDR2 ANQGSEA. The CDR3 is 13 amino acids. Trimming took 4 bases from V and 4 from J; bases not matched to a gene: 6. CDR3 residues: CSVATGPATEAFF. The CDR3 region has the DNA TGCAGCGTTGCGACAGGGCCCGCCACTGAAGCTTTCTTT.

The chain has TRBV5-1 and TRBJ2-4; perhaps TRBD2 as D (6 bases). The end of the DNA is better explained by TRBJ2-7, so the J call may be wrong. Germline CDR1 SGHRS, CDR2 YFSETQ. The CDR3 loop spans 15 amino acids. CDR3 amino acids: CASSRQAGTNYEQYF. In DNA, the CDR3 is TGCGCCAGCAGCCGTCAAGCGGGTACGAACTACGAGCAGTACTTC.

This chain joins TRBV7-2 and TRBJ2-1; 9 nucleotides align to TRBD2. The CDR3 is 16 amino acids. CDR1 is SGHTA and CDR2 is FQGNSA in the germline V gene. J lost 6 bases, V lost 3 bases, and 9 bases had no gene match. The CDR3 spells CASSFTRVAGVNEQFF. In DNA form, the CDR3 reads TGTGCCAGCAGCTTCACCCGGGTAGCGGGAGTCAATGAGCAGTTCTTC.

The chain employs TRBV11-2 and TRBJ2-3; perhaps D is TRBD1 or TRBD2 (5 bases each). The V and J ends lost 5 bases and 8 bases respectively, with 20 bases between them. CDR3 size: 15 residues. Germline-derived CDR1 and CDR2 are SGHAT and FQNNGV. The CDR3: CASSHNRGLVGTQYF. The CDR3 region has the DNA TGTGCCAGCAGCCATAATCGGGGCCTTGTAGGTACGCAGTATTTT.

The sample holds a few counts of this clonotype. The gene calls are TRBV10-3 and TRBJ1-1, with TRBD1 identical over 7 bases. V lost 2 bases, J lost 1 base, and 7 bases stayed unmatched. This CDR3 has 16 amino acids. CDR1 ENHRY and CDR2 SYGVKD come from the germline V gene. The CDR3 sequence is CAISEHSGTANTEAFF. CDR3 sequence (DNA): TGTGCCATCAGTGAGCATTCCGGGACAGCGAACACTGAAGCTTTCTTT.

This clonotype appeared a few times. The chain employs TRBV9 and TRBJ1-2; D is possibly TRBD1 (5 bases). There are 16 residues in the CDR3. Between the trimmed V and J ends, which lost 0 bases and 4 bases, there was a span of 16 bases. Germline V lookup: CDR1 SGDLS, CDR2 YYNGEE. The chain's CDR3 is CASSVAGDRRTYGYTF. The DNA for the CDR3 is TGTGCCAGCAGCGTAGCAGGCGACAGACGCACCTATGGCTACACCTTC.

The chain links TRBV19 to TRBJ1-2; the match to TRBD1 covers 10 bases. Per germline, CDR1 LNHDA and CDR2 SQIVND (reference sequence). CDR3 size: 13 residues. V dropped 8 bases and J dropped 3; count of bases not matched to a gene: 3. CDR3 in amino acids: CASFGTGDYGYTF. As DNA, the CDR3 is TGTGCCAGTTTCGGGACAGGGGACTATGGCTACACCTTC. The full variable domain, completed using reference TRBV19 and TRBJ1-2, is DGGITQSPKYLFRKEGQNVTLSCEQNLNHDAMYWYRQDPGQGLRLIYYSQIVNDFQKGDIAEGYSVSREKKESFPLTVTSAQKNPTAFYLCASFGTGDYGYTFGSGTRLTVV.

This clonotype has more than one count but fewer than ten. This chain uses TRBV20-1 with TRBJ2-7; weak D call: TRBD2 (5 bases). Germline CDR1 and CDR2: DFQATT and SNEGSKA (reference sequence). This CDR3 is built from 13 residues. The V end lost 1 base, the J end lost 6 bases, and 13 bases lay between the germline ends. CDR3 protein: CSARVGLAIEQYF. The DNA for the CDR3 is TGCAGTGCTAGAGTTGGGCTAGCAATCGAGCAGTACTTC.

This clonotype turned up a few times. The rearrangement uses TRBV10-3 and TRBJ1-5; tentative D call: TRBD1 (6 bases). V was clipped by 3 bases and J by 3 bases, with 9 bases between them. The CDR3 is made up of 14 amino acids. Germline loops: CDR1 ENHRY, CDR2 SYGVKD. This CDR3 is CAISDGGPNQPQHF. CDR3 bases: TGTGCCATCAGTGATGGGGGCCCCAATCAGCCCCAGCATTTT.

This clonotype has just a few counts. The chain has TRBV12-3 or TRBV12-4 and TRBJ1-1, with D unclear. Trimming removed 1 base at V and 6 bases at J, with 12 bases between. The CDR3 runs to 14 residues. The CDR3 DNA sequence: TGTGCCAGCAGTTTAGAGTTGGGGATGGCTGAAGCTTTCTTT. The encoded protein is CASSLELGMAEAFF.

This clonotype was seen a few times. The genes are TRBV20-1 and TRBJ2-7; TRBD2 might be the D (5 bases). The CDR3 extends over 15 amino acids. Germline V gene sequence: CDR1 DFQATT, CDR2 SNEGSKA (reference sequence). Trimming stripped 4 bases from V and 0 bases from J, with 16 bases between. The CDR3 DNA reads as TGCAGTGCTAAGAGGGTCGGACTCCACTCCTACGAGCAGTACTTC. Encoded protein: CSAKRVGLHSYEQYF.

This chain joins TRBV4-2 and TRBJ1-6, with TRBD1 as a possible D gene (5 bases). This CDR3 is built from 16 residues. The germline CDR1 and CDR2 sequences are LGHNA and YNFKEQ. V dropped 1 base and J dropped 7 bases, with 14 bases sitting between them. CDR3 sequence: CASSQGFRQGNSPLHF. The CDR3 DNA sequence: TGTGCCAGCAGCCAAGGGTTCCGCCAGGGAAATTCACCCCTCCACTTT.

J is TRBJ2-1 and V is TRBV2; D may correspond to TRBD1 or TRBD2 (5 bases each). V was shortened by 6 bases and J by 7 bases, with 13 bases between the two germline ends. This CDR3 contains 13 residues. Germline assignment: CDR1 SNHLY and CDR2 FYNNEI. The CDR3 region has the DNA TGTGCCAGCAGGAGGGGACCAATGAATGAGCAGTTCTTC. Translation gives CASRRGPMNEQFF.